Listed below are T cell receptor beta chains from one sample, sequenced in a study of CD8 T cells in Susac syndrome. TCRdb fed the immunoSEQ multiplex PCR reads into MiXCR, producing one record per CDR3 protein. The sample records approximately 83,000 distinct CDR3 sequences, roughly 94% being singletons. What was sequenced was CD8+ T cells from PBMCs. Source of these receptors: a human donor with Susac syndrome. The CDR3 runs from the conserved cysteine through the conserved F or W. Each record gives: V gene, clone size, D gene, CDR3 length, J gene, CDR3 DNA, CDR3 protein. D genes are given only for firm matches. Size tells how often a clone was seen (once, few, many) or the class of an expanded clone, and some rows leave it out.

>TRBV30|few|TRBD1|14|TRBJ2-7
TGTGCCTGGAGTACGGGACAGGGTGTCTACGAGCAGTACTTC
CAWSTGQGVYEQYF
>TRBV7-9|NA|NA|18|TRBJ2-1
TGTGCCAGCAGCTCCGGTCGGGACCTCTCAACGAGGGGCAATGAGCAGTTCTTC
CASSSGRDLSTRGNEQFF
>TRBV5-4|NA|NA|13|TRBJ2-2
TGTGCCAGCAGCCGACGGGGGTCCGGGGAGCTGTTTTTT
CASSRRGSGELFF
>TRBV7-9|NA|TRBD1|17|TRBJ2-7
TGTGCCAGCAGCTTAGCGGGGACAGGGGGCGCCGGGAGCGAGCAGTACTTC
CASSLAGTGGAGSEQYF
>TRBV7-9|NA|TRBD1|15|TRBJ2-7
TGTGCCAGCAGCCCCCCCTTAGGGGGCACCTACGAGCAGTACTTC
CASSPPLGGTYEQYF
>TRBV15|NA|NA|17|TRBJ2-1
TGTGCCACCAGCAGAGCCCTCAATGACAGGCCGGCCAATGAGCAGTTCTTC
CATSRALNDRPANEQFF
>TRBV3-1|NA|NA|14|TRBJ2-1
TGTGCCAGCAGCCAAAATTGGGGTTACAATGAGCAGTTCTTC
CASSQNWGYNEQFF
>TRBV4-2|NA|TRBD2|16|TRBJ2-5
TGTGCCAGCAGCCAAGGGGGCCGACTAGCGGAAGAGACCCAGTACTTC
CASSQGGRLAEETQYF
>TRBV5-4|NA|NA|15|TRBJ2-3
TGTGCCAGCAGCCTCCCGGGGCCCCCCACAGATACGCAGTATTTT
CASSLPGPPTDTQYF
>TRBV20-1|NA|TRBD2|16|TRBJ2-7
TGCAGTGCTAGAGATCTCTGGTCTAGCGGGGGTTACGAGCAGTACTTC
CSARDLWSSGGYEQYF
>TRBV18|NA|TRBD1|14|TRBJ2-5
TGTGCCAGCTCTCCAACAGGGGGCGCAGAAACCCAGTACTTC
CASSPTGGAETQYF
>TRBV12-3/TRBV12-4|NA|NA|14|TRBJ2-4
TGTGCCAGCAGAAAGGAGAACAGGGTCGACATTCAGTACTTC
CASRKENRVDIQYF
>TRBV7-9|NA|NA|14|TRBJ1-6
TGTGCCAGCAGCTTAGGCGGGGGTATAGGAACCCTCCACTTT
CASSLGGGIGTLHF
>TRBV20-1|NA|TRBD2|14|TRBJ2-3
TGCAGTGCTCATCTAGCGGGGGACACAGATACGCAGTATTTT
CSAHLAGDTDTQYF
>TRBV23-1|NA|NA|13|TRBJ1-5
TGCGCCAGCAGCCGGGACAACAATCAGCCCCAGCATTTT
CASSRDNNQPQHF
>TRBV29-1|NA|NA|16|TRBJ2-7
TGCAGCGTTGAAGATCTCGGGCAGGGAAATCCCCACGAGCAGTACTTC
CSVEDLGQGNPHEQYF
>TRBV19|once|NA|14|TRBJ2-1
TGTGCCAGTAGTCCCCACCTTTTCGGCAGTGAGCAGTTCTTC
CASSPHLFGSEQFF